Following are 19 T cell receptor beta chains from one sample sequenced in a study of beta chain features in type 1 diabetes. Expressed TCRB transcripts got sequenced, as all isolated RNA was reverse transcribed. Method: immunoSEQ multiplex PCR; TCRdb's copy keeps in-frame clones and lacks some. The sample holds over 350,000 clones; roughly 16% are singletons and the top ten take more than 0.015%. The specimen sequenced was naive CD4+ T cells from blood. The receptors shown here come from a woman younger than 35 in good health.

This rearrangement joins TRBV30 to TRBJ1-5, with D perhaps TRBD1 (5 bases). Germline CDR1 is GTSNPN and CDR2 is SVGIG (reference sequence). There are 12 residues in the CDR3. V was trimmed by 6 bases and J by 4 bases, leaving 10 bases between them. CDR3 sequence: CACARGNQPQHF. The CDR3 nucleotides are TGTGCCTGTGCACGGGGGAATCAGCCCCAGCATTTT.

The chain uses TRBV14 and TRBJ2-5, with D possibly TRBD1 on 5 matching bases. CDR1 is SGHDN, CDR2 FVKESK, per germline. Trimming took 1 base from V and 5 from J, leaving 11 bases between them. The CDR3 extends over 14 amino acids. DNA of the CDR3: TGTGCCAGCAGCCAAGTAGACAGTCGGGAGACCCAGTACTTC. Encoded protein: CASSQVDSRETQYF.

This clone was seen only a few times. Other DNA sequences in the same sample also yield this CDR3. This chain joins TRBV30 and TRBJ1-2; D is perhaps TRBD1 (5 bases). This CDR3 spans 11 amino acids. Germline V gene sequence: CDR1 GTSNPN, CDR2 SVGIG (reference sequence). V dropped 2 bases and J dropped 4 bases, with 5 bases sitting between them. CDR3 loop: CAWSTGYGYTF. The CDR3 DNA reads TGTGCCTGGAGTACAGGCTATGGCTACACCTTC. Full variable domain (outside the CDR3, taken from reference TRBV30 and TRBJ1-2): SQTIHQWPATLVQPVGSPLSLECTVEGTSNPNLYWYRQAAGRGLQLLFYSVGIGQISSEVPQNLSASRPQDRQFILSSKKLLLSDSGFYLCAWSTGYGYTFGSGTRLTVV.

This clone was observed a handful of times. The rearrangement links TRBV5-4 to TRBJ2-2; D call uncertain. Between the trimmed V and J ends, which lost 0 bases and 0 bases, there was a span of 6 bases. This CDR3 spans 15 amino acids. Germline CDR1 is SGHNT and CDR2 is YYREEE (reference sequence). For the CDR3, the DNA is TGTGCCAGCAGCTTGGGGCAGTCGAACACCGGGGAGCTGTTTTTT. Translated, it gives CASSLGQSNTGELFF.

The V call is TRBV18, the J call TRBJ1-1; D uncertain. Germline V gives CDR1 KGHSH, CDR2 LQKENI. The ends were cut back, 3 bases at V and 3 bases at J, with 20 bases in the middle. The CDR3 runs 17 residues. CDR3 loop: CASSPNEWPVAHTEAFF. In DNA, the CDR3 is TGTGCCAGCTCACCCAACGAATGGCCGGTAGCGCACACTGAAGCTTTCTTT. The full variable domain, completed using reference TRBV18 and TRBJ1-1, is NAGVMQNPRHLVRRRGQEARLRCSPMKGHSHVYWYRQLPEEGLKFMVYLQKENIIDESGMPKERFSAEFPKEGPSILRIQQVVRGDSAAYFCASSPNEWPVAHTEAFFGQGTRLTVV.

The rearrangement joins TRBV4-2 to TRBJ2-3; 8 bases match TRBD2. The CDR3 sequence is 14 residues long. The J segment lost 8 bases and the V segment lost 1 base, leaving 5 bases of the junction unmatched. Germline V CDR1 and CDR2: LGHNA, YNFKEQ. CDR3 in amino acids: CASSQAGGPVTQYF. In DNA form, the CDR3 reads TGTGCCAGCAGCCAAGCGGGAGGGCCTGTTACGCAGTATTTT.

This rearrangement joins TRBV30 to TRBJ2-7; the match to TRBD1 covers 7 bases. V gave up 2 bases and J gave up 2 bases; unmatched junction bases: 0. The germline gives CDR1 GTSNPN, CDR2 SVGIG (reference sequence). This CDR3 region has 12 residues. The CDR3 loop is CAWSQGAYEQYF. The CDR3 DNA is TGTGCCTGGAGTCAGGGGGCCTACGAGCAGTACTTC.

The rearrangement uses TRBV28 and TRBJ2-7, with a tentative D call TRBD1 (7 bases). The CDR3 sequence is 16 residues long. V was trimmed by 5 bases and J by 3 bases, leaving 20 bases between them. CDR1 is MDHEN and CDR2 is SYDVKM in the germline V gene. The DNA of the CDR3 is TGTGCCAGCAGTACCCCCGCGGGACAGAGCCACTACGAGCAGTACTTC. Protein: CASSTPAGQSHYEQYF.

This clone was seen a few times. V usage is TRBV20-1 and J usage is TRBJ2-3; D possibly corresponds to TRBD2 (5 bases). V lost 5 bases to trimming and J lost 11 bases, with 11 bases between them. The V gene's germline CDR1 is DFQATT and CDR2 SNEGSKA (reference sequence). This CDR3 region has 10 residues. For the CDR3, the DNA is TGCAGTGCTCTTAGCGTTCAGCAGTATTTT. This gives the protein CSALSVQQYF.

This chain connects TRBV7-2 to TRBJ2-7; no definite D call. This CDR3 has 14 residues. V lost 0 bases and J 0 bases, leaving 6 bases between the germline ends. Germline lookup yields CDR1 SGHTA and CDR2 FQGNSA. CDR3: CASSLAWSSYEQYF. The DNA for the CDR3 is TGTGCCAGCAGCTTAGCGTGGAGCTCCTACGAGCAGTACTTC.

This clone was seen more than once but under ten times. This chain uses TRBV30 with TRBJ2-1, with 7 bases identical to TRBD1. The CDR3 sequence is 12 residues long. The ends lost 1 base at V and 9 bases at J; junction bases unmatched: 3. Per germline, CDR1 GTSNPN and CDR2 SVGIG (reference sequence). DNA for the CDR3: TGTGCCTGGAGTGCACAGGGGATTGAGCAGTTCTTC. Protein product: CAWSAQGIEQFF.

Only a few counts were recorded for this clone. The CDR3 spells CSLRENSGNTIYF. As DNA, the CDR3 is TGCAGCCTCCGGGAAAACTCTGGAAACACCATATATTTT. The chain uses TRBV29-1 and TRBJ1-3, with D unresolved. V gave up 8 bases and J gave up 0 bases, with 11 bases separating them. The V gene's germline CDR1 is SQVTM and CDR2 ANQGSEA. The CDR3 length is 13 residues.

The table lists this clone with a few counts. The V and J genes are TRBV29-1 and TRBJ2-7; tentative D call: TRBD2 (6 bases). Germline-derived CDR1 and CDR2 are SQVTM and ANQGSEA. This CDR3 has 11 amino acids. Deletions cut 4 bases from V and 3 bases from J, with 7 bases between. This CDR3 reads CSVVADYEQYF. The DNA of the CDR3 is TGCAGCGTTGTAGCGGACTACGAGCAGTACTTC.

This chain links TRBV25-1 with TRBJ2-5, with 10 bases lining up with TRBD2. Germline CDR1 reads MGHDK; CDR2 reads SYGVNS. V shed 3 bases, J shed 4 bases, and the junction held 14 bases outside the gene matches. This CDR3 comprises 18 residues. The CDR3 nucleotides read TGTGCCAGCAGTGAGCTCCTAGGGGCTAGCGGGAGTGCAGAGACCCAGTACTTC. This encodes CASSELLGASGSAETQYF.

This clone has only a few counts. The chain links TRBV7-2 to TRBJ2-7, with TRBD2 as a possible D gene (6 bases). The V gene lost 3 bases and the J gene lost 2 bases, with 11 bases spanning the gap. The CDR3 sequence is 14 residues long. The germline gives CDR1 SGHTA, CDR2 FQGNSA. The CDR3: CASSFSTRAYEQYF. In DNA, the CDR3 is TGTGCCAGCAGCTTTTCGACTAGAGCCTACGAGCAGTACTTC.

This chain joins TRBV4-1 and TRBJ2-2; tentative D call: TRBD2 (5 bases). The CDR3 sequence is 15 residues long. Trimming took 1 base from V and 4 from J, leaving 10 bases between them. In germline, CDR1 is MGHRA, CDR2 YSYEKL. The DNA for the CDR3 is TGCGCCAGCAGCCAAGGGGAGCGGACCACCGGGGAGCTGTTTTTT. It translates to CASSQGERTTGELFF.

The chain combines TRBV11-2 with TRBJ2-1; maybe TRBD1 (5 bases). Germline assignment: CDR1 SGHAT and CDR2 FQNNGV. Deletions cut 5 bases from V and 0 bases from J, with 11 bases between. This CDR3 contains 15 residues. The CDR3 bases are TGTGCCAGCAGCCCGACAGTTAGCTCCTACAATGAGCAGTTCTTC. Its translation: CASSPTVSSYNEQFF.

In its sample, this clone was seen a few times. The chain has TRBV28 and TRBJ1-5; 7 bases fit TRBD1. Trimming at V came to 4 bases and at J to 1 base, leaving 7 bases not matched to a gene. Per the germline V gene, CDR1 is MDHEN and CDR2 is SYDVKM. This CDR3 is 16 amino acids long. The CDR3 loop is CASSSSTGASNQPQHF. The CDR3 DNA sequence: TGTGCCAGCAGTTCGAGTACAGGGGCAAGCAATCAGCCCCAGCATTTT.

The chain employs TRBV7-9 and TRBJ2-1; 7 bases align to TRBD2. There are 17 residues in the CDR3. The J segment lost 4 bases and the V segment lost 4 bases, leaving 13 bases of the junction unmatched. Germline V gene data show CDR1 as SEHNR and CDR2 as FQNEAQ (reference sequence). DNA of the CDR3: TGTGCCAGCAGCTCGCATTGGCGGGGGAAGACTTACAATGAGCAGTTCTTC. This translates into CASSSHWRGKTYNEQFF.